These 6 T cell receptor beta chains share one sample of origin, sequenced in a study of shared clonotypes between healthy human individuals. Clones were sequenced by immunoSEQ multiplex PCR, and TCRdb holds only the in-frame ones, with some missing. The sample contains fewer than 400,000 clones, approximately 79% of which appear only once. The material sequenced was memory CD4+ T cells sorted from blood. Subset described: CD45RA-negative fraction. The source is a man aged 25 to 40 in good health.

The chain is built from TRBV5-1 and TRBJ2-7; D might be TRBD1 (5 bases). Trimming pared 5 bases from V and 7 bases from J, leaving 19 bases between. This CDR3 contains 14 residues. Looked up from germline, CDR1 is SGHRS and CDR2 is YFSETQ. Written as DNA, the CDR3 is TGCGCCAGCAGTTGGGGTTTTGGGGCGATAGAGCAGTACTTC. It encodes CASSWGFGAIEQYF.

V is TRBV9 and J is TRBJ2-5; unclear D gene. Looked up from germline, CDR1 is SGDLS and CDR2 is YYNGEE. The V and J ends lost 0 bases and 7 bases respectively, with 10 bases between them. This CDR3 is 13 amino acids long. CDR3 nucleotides: TGTGCCAGCAGCGTAGATCGCATTGGGACCCAGTACTTC. This codes for CASSVDRIGTQYF.

This clone appeared many times. Other DNA sequences from this sample encode an identical CDR3 as well. V and J are TRBV5-1 and TRBJ1-1; TRBD1 matches 12 bases. The CDR3 contains 16 residues. Trimming took 4 bases from V and 5 from J; bases not matched to a gene: 9. CDR1 and CDR2 (germline): SGHRS, YFSETQ. The CDR3 coding sequence is TGCGCCAGCAGCCCCGGGACAGGGGGCGCGGGGACTGAAGCTTTCTTT. Translation gives CASSPGTGGAGTEAFF.

This clone appeared a few times. A read error may be the cause here, since a much bigger clone is one base away. Within the sample, other DNA sequences also encode this same CDR3. CDR3 nucleotides: TGTGCCAGCAGCTTGGGTTACGAGCAGTACTTC. Protein sequence: CASSLGYEQYF. This rearrangement joins TRBV5-8 to TRBJ2-7; D gene ambiguous. Germline V gives CDR1 SGHTS, CDR2 YDEGEE. This CDR3 comprises 11 residues. V was clipped by 0 bases and J by 4 bases, with 2 bases between them. Filled out from reference TRBV5-8 and TRBJ2-7, the complete variable domain reads EAGVTQSPTHLIKTRGQQATLRCSPISGHTSVYWYQQALGLGLQFLLWYDEGEERNRGNFPPRFSGRQFPNYSSELNVNALELEDSALYLCASSLGYEQYFGPGTRLTVT.

V is TRBV5-4 and J is TRBJ2-5; 8 nucleotides align to TRBD1. The germline V gene encodes CDR1 SGHNT and CDR2 YYREEE (reference sequence). The V segment lost 7 bases and the J segment 2 bases; nucleotides outside the gene matches: 4. There are 13 residues in the CDR3. CDR3 DNA sequence: TGTGCCAGCGGCCGGGACAGGCAAGAGACCCAGTACTTC. Its translation is CASGRDRQETQYF.

The chain combines TRBV11-3 with TRBJ2-1; D possibly uses TRBD1 or TRBD2 (5 bases each). CDR1 is SGHNT and CDR2 is YENEEA in the germline V gene. Trimming removed 1 base at V and 6 bases at J, with 13 bases between. The CDR3 extends over 15 amino acids. The CDR3 loop is CASSLGPGPGNEQFF. In DNA form, the CDR3 reads TGTGCCAGCAGCTTAGGTCCGGGGCCGGGCAATGAGCAGTTCTTC.